The clone carrying this TCR beta chain occurred a few times. Its antigen is not known. Unique molecular identifiers (one per individual cDNA molecule) were attached. TCRdb re-called the 5' RACE reads through MiXCR, storing one row per CDR3 protein. The sample has approximately 50,000 distinct CDR3 sequences, about a tenth seen once. This CDR3 has 15 residues. Germline V gene data show CDR1 as MNHEY and CDR2 as SVGEGT. Trimming cost V 0 bases and J 9 bases, with 15 bases left between them. This sample is part of a study of early T cells in non-severe SARS-CoV-2 infection. Across the whole study: Unpaired chains resulted from sequencing bulk RNA of unsorted whole blood.

General study results and limits: Matches to VDJdb favored anti-spike CD8 responses and missed private and CD4 specificities.

This rearrangement joins TRBV6-2 or TRBV6-3 to TRBJ2-1; D is unclear. Sequencing was done on a sample of whole blood. This sequence was found in an adult who was a healthcare worker with PCR-confirmed SARS-CoV-2 infection or an uninfected control (not recorded which). In nucleotides, the CDR3 is TGTGCCAGCAGTTACTCGCCCGCGGATTTCGCTGAGCAGTTCTTC. Translated: CASSYSPADFAEQFF.